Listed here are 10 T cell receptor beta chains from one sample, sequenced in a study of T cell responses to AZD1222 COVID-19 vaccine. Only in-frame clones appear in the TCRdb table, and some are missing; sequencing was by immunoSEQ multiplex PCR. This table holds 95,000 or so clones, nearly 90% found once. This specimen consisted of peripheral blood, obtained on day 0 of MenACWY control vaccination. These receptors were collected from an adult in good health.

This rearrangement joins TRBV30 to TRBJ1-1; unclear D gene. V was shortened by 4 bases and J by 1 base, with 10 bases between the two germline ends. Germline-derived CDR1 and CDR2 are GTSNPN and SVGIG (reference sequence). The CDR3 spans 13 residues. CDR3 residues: CAWNPHSNTEAFF. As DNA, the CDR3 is TGTGCCTGGAATCCACATTCGAACACTGAAGCTTTCTTT. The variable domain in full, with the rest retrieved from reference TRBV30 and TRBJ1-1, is SQTIHQWPATLVQPVGSPLSLECTVEGTSNPNLYWYRQAAGRGLQLLFYSVGIGQISSEVPQNLSASRPQDRQFILSSKKLLLSDSGFYLCAWNPHSNTEAFFGQGTRLTVV.

The CDR3 region has the DNA TGTGCCAGCAGGGTAACAGGGGGCACTGAAGCTTTCTTT. It codes for CASRVTGGTEAFF. This sequence joins TRBV6-5 and TRBJ1-1; the match to TRBD1 covers 8 bases. CDR3 length: 13 amino acids. Per germline, CDR1 MNHEY and CDR2 SVGAGI. Trimming removed 6 bases from V and 4 bases from J; junction bases left unmatched: 4.

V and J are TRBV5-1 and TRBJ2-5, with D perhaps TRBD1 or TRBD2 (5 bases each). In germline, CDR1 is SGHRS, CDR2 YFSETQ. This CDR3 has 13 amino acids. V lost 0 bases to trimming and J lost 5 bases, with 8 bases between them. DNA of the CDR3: TGCGCCAGCAGCTTGGAAGGGACGGAGACCCAGTACTTC. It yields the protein CASSLEGTETQYF.

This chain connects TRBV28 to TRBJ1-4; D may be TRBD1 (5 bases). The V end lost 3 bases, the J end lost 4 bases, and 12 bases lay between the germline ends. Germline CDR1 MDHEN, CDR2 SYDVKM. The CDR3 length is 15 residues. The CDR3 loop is CASSFSGGGNEKLFF. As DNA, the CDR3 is TGTGCCAGCAGTTTTTCGGGGGGAGGTAATGAAAAACTGTTTTTT.

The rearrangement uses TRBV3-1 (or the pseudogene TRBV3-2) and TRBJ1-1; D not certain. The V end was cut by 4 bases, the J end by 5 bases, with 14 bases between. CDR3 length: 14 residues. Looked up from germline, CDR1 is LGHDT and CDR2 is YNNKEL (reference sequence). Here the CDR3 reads CASSPAPEGTEAFF. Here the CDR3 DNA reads TGTGCCAGCAGCCCGGCCCCAGAAGGGACTGAAGCTTTCTTT.

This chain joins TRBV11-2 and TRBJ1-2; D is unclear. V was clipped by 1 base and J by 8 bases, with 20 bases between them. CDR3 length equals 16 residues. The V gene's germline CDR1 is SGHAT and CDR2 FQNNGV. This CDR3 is CASSLGLNRESAGYTF. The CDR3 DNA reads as TGTGCCAGCAGCTTAGGTTTGAATAGGGAGTCCGCGGGCTACACCTTC.

The CDR3: CASSFRNLGGEKLFF. CDR3 nucleotides: TGTGCCAGCAGCTTTAGGAACCTGGGCGGTGAAAAACTGTTTTTT. The chain uses TRBV5-6 and TRBJ1-4; D is uncertain. This CDR3 has 15 residues. The V gene's germline CDR1 is SGHDT and CDR2 YYEEEE. Trimming removed 2 bases at V and 7 bases at J, with 15 bases between. Filled out from reference TRBV5-6 and TRBJ1-4, the complete variable domain reads DAGVTQSPTHLIKTRGQQVTLRCSPKSGHDTVSWYQQALGQGPQFIFQYYEEEERQRGNFPDRFSGHQFPNYSSELNVNALLLGDSALYLCASSFRNLGGEKLFFGSGTQLSVL.

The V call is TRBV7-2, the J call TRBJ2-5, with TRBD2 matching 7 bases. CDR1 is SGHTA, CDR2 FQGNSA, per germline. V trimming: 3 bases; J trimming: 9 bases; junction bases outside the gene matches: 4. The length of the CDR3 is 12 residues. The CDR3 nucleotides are TGTGCCAGCAGCTTGAGTCGGGAGGCCCAGTACTTC. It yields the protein CASSLSREAQYF.

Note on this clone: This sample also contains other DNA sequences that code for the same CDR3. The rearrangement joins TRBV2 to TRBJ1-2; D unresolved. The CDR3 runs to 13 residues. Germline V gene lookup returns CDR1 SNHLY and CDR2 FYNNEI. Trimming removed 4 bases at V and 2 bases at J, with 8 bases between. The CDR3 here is CASSVDRNYGYTF. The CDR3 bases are TGTGCCAGCAGTGTGGATAGGAACTATGGCTACACCTTC.

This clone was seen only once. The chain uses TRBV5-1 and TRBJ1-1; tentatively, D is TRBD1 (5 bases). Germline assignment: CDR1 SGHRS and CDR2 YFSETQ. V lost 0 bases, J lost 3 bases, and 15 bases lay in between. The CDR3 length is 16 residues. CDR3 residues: CASSLAREEIDTEAFF. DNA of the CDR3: TGCGCCAGCAGCTTGGCCAGGGAGGAGATCGACACTGAAGCTTTCTTT. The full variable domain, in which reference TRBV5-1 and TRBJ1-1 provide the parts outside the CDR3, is KAGVTQTPRYLIKTRGQQVTLSCSPISGHRSVSWYQQTPGQGLQFLFEYFSETQRNKGNFPGRFSGRQFSNSRSEMNVSTLELGDSALYLCASSLAREEIDTEAFFGQGTRLTVV.